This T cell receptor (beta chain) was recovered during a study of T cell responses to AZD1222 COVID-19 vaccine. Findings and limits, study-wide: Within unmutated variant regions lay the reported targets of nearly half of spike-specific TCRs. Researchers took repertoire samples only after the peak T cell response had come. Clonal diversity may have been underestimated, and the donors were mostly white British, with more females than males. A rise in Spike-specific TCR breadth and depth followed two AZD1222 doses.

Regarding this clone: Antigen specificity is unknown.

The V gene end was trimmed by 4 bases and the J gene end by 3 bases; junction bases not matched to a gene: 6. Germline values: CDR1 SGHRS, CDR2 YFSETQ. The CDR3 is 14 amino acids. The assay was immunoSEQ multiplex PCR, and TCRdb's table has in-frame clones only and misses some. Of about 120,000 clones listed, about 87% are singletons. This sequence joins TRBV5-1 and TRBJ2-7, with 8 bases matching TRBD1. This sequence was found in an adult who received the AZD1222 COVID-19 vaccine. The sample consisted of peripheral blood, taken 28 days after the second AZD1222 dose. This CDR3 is CASSPTGVGYEQYF. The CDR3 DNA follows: TGCGCCAGCAGCCCGACAGGGGTTGGCTACGAGCAGTACTTC.